This T cell receptor beta chain was sequenced in a study of T cell repertoires in cytomegalovirus infection. About the study: CMV epitopes in the study were HLA-C-restricted (recently identified) and HLA-B-restricted (well studied).

Study outcomes and limitations: Frequencies of public TCR beta families were cumulated, and this identified carriers of CMV plus the relevant HLA. HLA-C-restricted CMV clonotypes gave the most frequent clonotype in two of eight donors.

Each CDR3 protein gets one entry after TCRdb re-called the reads with MiXCR. Here the sample spans roughly 920,000 distinct CDR3 sequences, roughly 30% being singletons. This clonotype was seen a single time. The antigen is not known. The CDR3 loop spans 13 amino acids. From germline, CDR1 is MDHEN and CDR2 SYDVKM. The germline V and J ends were trimmed by 5 bases and 7 bases, with 14 bases remaining between them. The gene calls are TRBV28 and TRBJ2-5; the D gene is possibly TRBD2 (6 bases). The source is a human donor in good health (CMV status not recorded). Some clones in this sample may be carry-over from other donors' samples. The specimen was cultured CD8+ T cells from PBMCs, collected from culture after CMV antigen stimulation. The CDR3 is CASSPRGSGTQYF. For the CDR3, the DNA is TGTGCCAGCAGTCCTCGGGGTAGCGGGACCCAGTACTTC.